The 20 T cell receptor beta chains reported below all come from one sample, sequenced in a study of CD8 T cells in Susac syndrome. Random hexamers were used to reverse transcribe the RNA input (0.5 to 1 ug). In TCRdb, the immunoSEQ multiplex PCR reads were re-called with MiXCR into one record per CDR3 protein. The data hold 400,000 to 550,000 distinct CDR3 sequences, with approximately 85% observed a single time. The sample comprised CD8+ T cells from PBMCs. The receptor source for this set is a human donor with multiple sclerosis.

J is TRBJ2-7 and V is TRBV27, with 8 bases matching TRBD1. Germline CDR1 MNHEY, CDR2 SMNVEV (reference sequence). The J segment lost 3 bases and the V segment lost 4 bases, leaving 8 bases of the junction unmatched. The CDR3 contains 15 residues. CDR3 nucleotide sequence: TGTGCCAGCAGTTCGCGACAGGGGCCGGTCTACGAGCAGTACTTC. Translation: CASSSRQGPVYEQYF.

CDR3 DNA sequence: TGTGCCAGCGCCTCTAGCGGACTCTACAATGAGCAGTTCTTC. This translates into CASASSGLYNEQFF. The chain carries TRBV6-5 and TRBJ2-1, with TRBD2 identical over 7 bases. The CDR3 totals 14 residues. V lost 8 bases to trimming and J lost 3 bases; unmatched junction nucleotides: 7. Germline CDR1 MNHEY, CDR2 SVGAGI.

The CDR3 region is CASSQEKGSSPLHF. For the CDR3, the DNA is TGCGCCAGCAGCCAAGAGAAGGGGAGTTCACCCCTCCACTTT. The V gene is TRBV4-1, the J gene TRBJ1-6, with a possible D match to TRBD1 (5 bases). Germline-derived CDR1 and CDR2 are MGHRA and YSYEKL. This CDR3 region has 14 residues. The ends were cut back, 0 bases at V and 9 bases at J, with 9 bases in the middle.

The J gene is TRBJ1-2, the V gene TRBV3-1; D call uncertain. Germline loops: CDR1 LGHDT, CDR2 YNNKEL (reference sequence). V lost 1 base and J 6 bases, leaving 12 bases between the germline ends. The CDR3 totals 14 residues. The CDR3 protein is CASSQGWTVNGYTF. Here the CDR3 DNA reads TGTGCCAGCAGCCAAGGGTGGACGGTGAATGGCTACACCTTC.

The chain has TRBV19 and TRBJ2-1, with 9 nucleotides matching TRBD1. The V and J ends lost 4 bases and 9 bases, in that order; junction bases with no gene match: 10. CDR1 is LNHDA, CDR2 SQIVND, per germline (reference sequence). This CDR3 comprises 15 residues. The CDR3 DNA sequence: TGTGCCAGTAGTACGACCGGGACAGGGTTAGGTGAGCAGTTCTTC. Protein sequence: CASSTTGTGLGEQFF.

The chain has TRBV27 and TRBJ2-5, with D perhaps TRBD2 (5 bases). The CDR3 length is 12 residues. Trimming cost V 7 bases and J 5 bases, with 11 bases left between them. The germline V gene has CDR1 MNHEY and CDR2 SMNVEV (reference sequence). CDR3 sequence (DNA): TGTGCCAGCACCCGAGGGAAGGAGACCCAGTACTTC. It encodes CASTRGKETQYF.

The rearrangement links TRBV25-1 to TRBJ1-6, with TRBD1 as a possible D gene (6 bases). V shed 7 bases and J shed 0 bases, with 10 bases lying between them. The CDR3 length is 15 residues. Germline V gene lookup returns CDR1 MGHDK and CDR2 SYGVNS. The CDR3 spells CASMARGSYNSPLHF. In nucleotides, the CDR3 is TGTGCCAGCATGGCCAGGGGCTCCTATAATTCACCCCTCCACTTT.

V usage is TRBV15 and J usage is TRBJ2-3; D gene unclear. There are 16 residues in the CDR3. Looked up from germline, CDR1 is LNHNV and CDR2 is YYDKDF (reference sequence). Trimming cost V 4 bases and J 2 bases, with 16 bases left between them. The CDR3 reads CATSTTYSSHTDTQYF. CDR3 nucleotide sequence: TGTGCCACCAGCACGACGTACAGCAGCCACACAGATACGCAGTATTTT.

The gene calls are TRBV27 and TRBJ2-1; D may be TRBD1 (6 bases). CDR1 and CDR2 (germline): MNHEY, SMNVEV (reference sequence). Trimming shortened V by 3 bases and J by 1 base, and 7 bases separated the two germline ends. The CDR3 has 14 amino acids. CDR3 DNA: TGTGCCAGCAGTTTGACAGGTTCCTACAATGAGCAGTTCTTC. It translates to CASSLTGSYNEQFF.

The CDR3 DNA follows: TGTGCCAGCAGCACCCTCCGGACTAGCGGGACCTACAATGAGCAGTTCTTC. This gives the protein CASSTLRTSGTYNEQFF. The V call is TRBV3-1, the J call TRBJ2-1; 12 positions agree with TRBD2. Trimming at V came to 5 bases and at J to 2 bases, leaving 7 bases not matched to a gene. This CDR3 comprises 17 residues. Germline values: CDR1 LGHDT, CDR2 YNNKEL (reference sequence).

The rearrangement uses TRBV2 and TRBJ2-7; D remains unclear. Looked up from germline, CDR1 is SNHLY and CDR2 is FYNNEI. CDR3 length: 13 residues. Between the trimmed V and J ends, which lost 6 bases and 0 bases, there was a span of 9 bases. CDR3: CASRPGLSYEQYF. DNA for the CDR3: TGTGCCAGCAGACCCGGGCTCTCCTACGAGCAGTACTTC.

V gene TRBV4-1 combines with J gene TRBJ2-1, with 12 positions matching TRBD2. V lost 6 bases and J lost 6; bases outside the gene matches: 6. CDR3 length: 15 residues. Germline CDR1 MGHRA, CDR2 YSYEKL. CDR3 sequence reads: CASRFRTSGTNEQFF. The CDR3 nucleotides read TGCGCCAGCAGATTCCGGACTAGCGGGACCAATGAGCAGTTCTTC.

The rearrangement joins TRBV13 to TRBJ1-2; 7 bases map to TRBD1. The germline gives CDR1 PRHDT, CDR2 FYEKMQ (reference sequence). V gave up 4 bases and J gave up 7 bases; unmatched junction bases: 12. The CDR3 spans 15 residues. DNA for the CDR3: TGTGCCAGCAGCTCCGGGACAGCCGCCGTCTGTGGCTACACCTTC. Encoded protein: CASSSGTAAVCGYTF.

The V gene is TRBV6-2 or TRBV6-3, the J gene TRBJ2-1; D remains ambiguous. The V gene's germline CDR1 is MNHEY and CDR2 SVGEGT. The CDR3 is made up of 13 amino acids. V lost 2 bases to trimming and J lost 8 bases, with 10 bases between them. Written as DNA, the CDR3 is TGTGCCAGCAGTTACGGGCCCCTCGATGAGCAGTTCTTC. This sequence encodes CASSYGPLDEQFF.

CDR3: CASTAPRISTPKETQYF. The DNA of the CDR3 is TGTGCCAGCACCGCCCCCCGCATCTCGACCCCTAAAGAGACCCAGTACTTC. This chain links TRBV7-8 with TRBJ2-5, with D hard to call. Trimming shortened V by 7 bases and J by 3 bases, and 24 bases separated the two germline ends. The CDR3 length is 17 residues. Per germline, CDR1 SGHVS and CDR2 FQNEAQ. The entire variable domain, with the rest obtained from reference TRBV7-8 and TRBJ2-5, is as follows: GAGVSQSPRYKVAKRGQDVALRCDPISGHVSLFWYQQALGQGPEFLTYFQNEAQLDKSGLPSDRFFAERPEGSVSTLKIQRTQQEDSAVYLCASTAPRISTPKETQYFGPGTRLLVL.

A word on this clonotype: A much more abundant neighbour one base away suggests this may be a read error. The chain couples TRBV13 to TRBJ2-5; no definite D call. The CDR3 runs to 11 residues. Trimming pared 6 bases from V and 0 bases from J, leaving 2 bases between. The germline V gene encodes CDR1 PRHDT and CDR2 FYEKMQ (reference sequence). The CDR3 region has the DNA TGTGCCAGCAGATACCAAGAGACCCAGTACTTC. As protein: CASRYQETQYF.

The chain has TRBV20-1 and TRBJ2-1; TRBD1 or TRBD2 may be the D gene (6 bases each). CDR1 and CDR2 (germline): DFQATT, SNEGSKA (reference sequence). Trimming removed 2 bases at V and 4 bases at J, with 15 bases between. The CDR3 is made up of 15 amino acids. This CDR3 is CSARRGTRLYNEQFF. CDR3 DNA: TGCAGTGCTAGAAGGGGGACTCGATTATACAATGAGCAGTTCTTC.

The CDR3 bases are TGTGCCAGCAGTGCCGGCCAGAGTGACACAGATACGCAGTATTTT. Its translation is CASSAGQSDTDTQYF. This chain joins TRBV12-3 or TRBV12-4 and TRBJ2-3; D not resolved. The CDR3 is 15 amino acids. Trimming took 5 bases from V and 2 from J, leaving 14 bases between them.

The rearrangement links TRBV7-9 to TRBJ1-3; the D is unclear. The V gene lost 8 bases and the J gene lost 9 bases, with 20 bases spanning the gap. The CDR3 extends over 14 amino acids. CDR1 is SEHNR, CDR2 FQNEAQ, per germline (reference sequence). For the CDR3, the DNA is TGTGCCAGCGCACCGAAGACAATCCTAGGCACCATATATTTT. Its protein is CASAPKTILGTIYF.

The V and J genes are TRBV6-5 and TRBJ1-2; possible D gene TRBD1, 6 bases. V gave up 0 bases and J gave up 3 bases, with 23 bases separating them. This CDR3 comprises 19 residues. Germline V gene lookup returns CDR1 MNHEY and CDR2 SVGAGI. The CDR3 DNA follows: TGTGCCAGCAGTTACTCTATTGGGCAGGGGCCTGGATTCGACTATGGCTACACCTTC. The encoded protein is CASSYSIGQGPGFDYGYTF.